This T cell receptor beta chain was documented in a study of T-cell memory formation after mild COVID-19. TCR alpha and TCR beta cDNA libraries carrying sample barcodes and UMIs came from 5'RACE with constant-segment primers. Using its own MiXCR run on the 5' RACE reads, TCRdb lists one record per CDR3 protein. Of roughly 340,000 distinct CDR3 sequences in the sample, more than 15% are singletons; the top ten hold about a fifth. Study findings and constraints: Detection of some responders pre-infection suggested pre-existing cross-reactive memory T cells participated. There was no confirmation that second-wave clones peaking on day 37 were SARS-CoV-2 specific.

Comment on this clonotype: Its antigen is still unknown.

Germline V gene lookup returns CDR1 SGHTA and CDR2 FQGNSA. V gave up 1 base and J gave up 1 base, with 10 bases separating them. CDR3 size: 15 residues. This chain links TRBV7-2 with TRBJ2-5; weak D call: TRBD2 (5 bases). The sequencing input was PBMCs or a T cell subset sorted from them (not recorded which). This TCR was recovered from a young man who had mild COVID-19 (a few samples of this study predate the infection). Cell type and time point are not known. The CDR3 reads CASSLGPGTQETQYF. The CDR3 DNA is TGTGCCAGCAGCTTAGGCCCGGGAACCCAAGAGACCCAGTACTTC.